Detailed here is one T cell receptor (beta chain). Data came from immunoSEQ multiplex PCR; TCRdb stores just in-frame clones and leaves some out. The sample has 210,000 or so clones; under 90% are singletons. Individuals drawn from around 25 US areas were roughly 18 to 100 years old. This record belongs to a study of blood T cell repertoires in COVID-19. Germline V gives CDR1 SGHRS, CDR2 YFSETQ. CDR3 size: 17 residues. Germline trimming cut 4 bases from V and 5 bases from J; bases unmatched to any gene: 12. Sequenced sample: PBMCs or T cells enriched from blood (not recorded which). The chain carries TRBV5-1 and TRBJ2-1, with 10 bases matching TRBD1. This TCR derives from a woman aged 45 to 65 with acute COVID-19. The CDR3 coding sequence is TGCGCCAGCAGCCCTGATACGACAGGGGGCGCGAACAATGAGCAGTTCTTC. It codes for CASSPDTTGGANNEQFF.